Listed here is a single T cell receptor beta chain. CDR1 and CDR2 from the germline V gene are SQVTM and ANQGSEA. This CDR3 contains 13 residues. With 5 bases clipped from V and 6 bases from J, the junction kept 5 bases outside the gene matches. Produced via immunoSEQ multiplex PCR; TCRdb's table is partial and in-frame only. The table records approximately 170,000 clones, more than 70% of them present only once. This entry is derived from a study of blood T cell repertoires in COVID-19. About the research overall: PBMCs, B-cell-depleted T cells, or T cells were the source of the cDNA or gDNA that made up the material.

Enrollees, about 18 to 100 years old, lived in about two dozen US areas. Cohort allocation depended upon clinical history that participants reported. This chain joins TRBV29-1 and TRBJ2-1, with 9 bases that match TRBD2. Sequenced sample: PBMCs or T cells enriched from blood (not recorded which). The TCR originated in a woman between 50 and 59 years old in a cohort exposed to, infected with or recovered from COVID-19 (not recorded which). The CDR3 region has the DNA TGCAGCGTTCCAGGACTAGCGTTCAATGAGCAGTTCTTC. Translating gives CSVPGLAFNEQFF.